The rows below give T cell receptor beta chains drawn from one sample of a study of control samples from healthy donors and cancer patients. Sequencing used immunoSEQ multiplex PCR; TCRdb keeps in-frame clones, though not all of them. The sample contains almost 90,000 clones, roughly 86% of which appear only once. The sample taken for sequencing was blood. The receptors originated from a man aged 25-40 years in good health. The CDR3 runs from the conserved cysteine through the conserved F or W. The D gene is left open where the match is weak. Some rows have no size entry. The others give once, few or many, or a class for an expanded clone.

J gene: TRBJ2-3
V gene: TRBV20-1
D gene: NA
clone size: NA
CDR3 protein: CSASVADSTDTQYF
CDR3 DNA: TGCAGTGCTAGTGTAGCGGACAGCACAGATACGCAGTATTTT

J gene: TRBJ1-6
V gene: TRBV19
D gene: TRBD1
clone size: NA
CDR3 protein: CASSIRSAGTGGTYNSPLHF
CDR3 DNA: TGTGCCAGTAGTATTAGGTCTGCCGGGACAGGGGGCACCTATAATTCACCCCTCCACTTT

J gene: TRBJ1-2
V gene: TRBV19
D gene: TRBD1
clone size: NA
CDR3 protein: CATKGQGSYGYTF
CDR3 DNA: TGTGCCACCAAGGGACAGGGCAGCTATGGCTACACCTTC

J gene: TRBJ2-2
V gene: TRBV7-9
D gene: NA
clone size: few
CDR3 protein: CASSLARGTSGELFF
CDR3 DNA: TGTGCCAGCAGCTTAGCACGGGGGACTTCCGGGGAGCTGTTTTTT

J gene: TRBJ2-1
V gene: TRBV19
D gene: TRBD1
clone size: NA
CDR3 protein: CASSPPNRDRRYNEQFF
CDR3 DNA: TGTGCCAGTAGTCCACCAAACCGGGACAGAAGGTACAATGAGCAGTTCTTC

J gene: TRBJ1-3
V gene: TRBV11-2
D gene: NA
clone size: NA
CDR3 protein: CASSSSAAFDTIYF
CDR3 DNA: TGTGCCAGCAGCTCATCCGCGGCATTTGACACCATATATTTT

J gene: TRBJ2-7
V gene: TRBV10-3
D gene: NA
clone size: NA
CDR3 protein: CAISDRATYEQYF
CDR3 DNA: TGTGCCATCAGTGATAGGGCCACCTACGAGCAGTACTTC

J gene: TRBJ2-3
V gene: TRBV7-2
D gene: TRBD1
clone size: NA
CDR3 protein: CASGGDRGTDTQYF
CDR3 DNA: TGTGCCAGCGGCGGGGACAGGGGCACAGATACGCAGTATTTT

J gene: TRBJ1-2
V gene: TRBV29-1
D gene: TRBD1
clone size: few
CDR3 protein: CSVRQGRGDNYGYTF
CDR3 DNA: TGCAGCGTTCGACAGGGTAGAGGGGACAACTATGGCTACACCTTC

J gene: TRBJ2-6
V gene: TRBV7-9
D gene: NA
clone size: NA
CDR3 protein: CASSLGPSGALGANVLTF
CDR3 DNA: TGTGCCAGCAGCTTAGGTCCCTCAGGGGCGCTTGGGGCCAACGTCCTGACTTTC

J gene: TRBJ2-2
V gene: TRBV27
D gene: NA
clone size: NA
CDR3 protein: CASSLSTSRTGELFF
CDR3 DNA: TGTGCCAGCAGTTTGTCGACTAGTAGGACCGGGGAGCTGTTTTTT

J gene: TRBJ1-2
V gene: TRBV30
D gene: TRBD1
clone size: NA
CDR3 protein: CAWSPYTDRRDGYTF
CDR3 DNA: TGTGCCTGGAGTCCGTACACGGACAGGAGGGATGGCTACACCTTC

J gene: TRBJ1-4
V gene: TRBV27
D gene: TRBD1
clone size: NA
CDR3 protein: CASSGLQGGEKLFF
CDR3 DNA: TGTGCCAGCAGTGGCCTTCAGGGGGGGGAAAAACTGTTTTTT

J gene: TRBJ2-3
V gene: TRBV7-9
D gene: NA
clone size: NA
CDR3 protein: CASSFDRSTDTQYF
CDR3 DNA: TGTGCCAGCAGCTTCGACCGTAGCACAGATACGCAGTATTTT

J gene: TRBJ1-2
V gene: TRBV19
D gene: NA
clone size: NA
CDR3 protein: CASHQPATHNGYTF
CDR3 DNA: TGTGCCAGCCACCAGCCAGCTACGCACAATGGCTACACCTTC

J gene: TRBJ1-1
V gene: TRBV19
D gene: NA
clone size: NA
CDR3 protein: CASSMRGGNTEAFF
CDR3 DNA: TGTGCCAGTAGTATGAGGGGCGGGAACACTGAAGCTTTCTTT

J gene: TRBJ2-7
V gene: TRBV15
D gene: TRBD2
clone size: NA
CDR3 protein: CATSRGTSGGYEQYF
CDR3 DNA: TGTGCCACCAGCAGAGGGACTAGCGGGGGCTACGAGCAGTACTTC

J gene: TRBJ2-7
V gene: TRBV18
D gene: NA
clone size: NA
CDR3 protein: CASGVESYEQYF
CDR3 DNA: TGTGCCAGCGGCGTGGAGTCCTACGAGCAGTACTTC

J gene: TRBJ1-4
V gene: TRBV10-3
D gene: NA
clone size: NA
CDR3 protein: CAISESGATNEKLFF
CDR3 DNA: TGTGCCATCAGTGAGTCCGGAGCAACTAATGAAAAACTGTTTTTT

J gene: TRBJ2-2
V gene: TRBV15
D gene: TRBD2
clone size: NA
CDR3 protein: CATSRVAGPTGELFF
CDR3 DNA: TGTGCCACCAGCAGAGTAGCGGGGCCCACCGGGGAGCTGTTTTTT

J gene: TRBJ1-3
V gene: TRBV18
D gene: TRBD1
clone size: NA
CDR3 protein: CASSPRDRGSFSGNTIYF
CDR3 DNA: TGTGCCAGCTCACCGAGGGACAGGGGCTCTTTCTCTGGAAACACCATATATTTT

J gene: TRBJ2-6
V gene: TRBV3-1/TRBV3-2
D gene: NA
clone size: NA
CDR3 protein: CASSQGANVLTF
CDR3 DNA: TGTGCCAGCAGCCAGGGGGCCAACGTCCTGACTTTC

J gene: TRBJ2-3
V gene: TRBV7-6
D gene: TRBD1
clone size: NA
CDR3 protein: CASSPGQGITDTQYF
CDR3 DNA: TGTGCCAGCAGCCCAGGACAGGGTATCACAGATACGCAGTATTTT

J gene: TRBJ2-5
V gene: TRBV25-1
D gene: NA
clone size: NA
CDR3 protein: CASSEGLGGRQETQYF
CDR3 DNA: TGTGCCAGCAGTGAGGGACTAGGGGGCCGTCAAGAGACCCAGTACTTC

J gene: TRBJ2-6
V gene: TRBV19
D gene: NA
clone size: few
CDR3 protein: CASSEVISGANVLTF
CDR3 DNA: TGTGCCAGTAGTGAAGTCATCTCTGGGGCCAACGTCCTGACTTTC

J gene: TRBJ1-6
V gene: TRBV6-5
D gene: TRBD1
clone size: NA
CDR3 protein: CASSYSGGTDSPLHF
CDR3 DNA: TGTGCCAGCAGTTACTCAGGGGGGACAGATTCACCCCTCCACTTT

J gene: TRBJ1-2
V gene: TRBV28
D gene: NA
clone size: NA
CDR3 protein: CASTLPRQAQDYGYTF
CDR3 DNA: TGTGCCAGCACTTTACCCCGACAGGCCCAGGACTATGGCTACACCTTC

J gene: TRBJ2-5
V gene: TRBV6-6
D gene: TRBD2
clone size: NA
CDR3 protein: CASSPRTSGGASAETQYF
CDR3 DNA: TGTGCCAGCAGTCCCAGGACTAGCGGGGGGGCTAGTGCAGAGACCCAGTACTTC

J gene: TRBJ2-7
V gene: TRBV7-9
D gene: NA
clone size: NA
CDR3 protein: CASSLVGEYEQYF
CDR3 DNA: TGTGCCAGCAGCTTAGTCGGGGAATACGAGCAGTACTTC